Following are 18 T cell receptor beta chains from one sample sequenced in a study of T cell changes during pregnancy in multiple sclerosis. Only in-frame clones appear in the TCRdb table, and some are missing; sequencing was by immunoSEQ multiplex PCR. Counted here are roughly 37,000 clones, 75% to 95% occurring once; the ten biggest clones make up approximately 0.44%. The sequences come from CD4+ T cells from peripheral blood mononuclear cells, collected in the second trimester of pregnancy. The receptor set was obtained from a female donor in good health, enrolled as a control in a pregnancy study.

The V and J genes are TRBV29-1 and TRBJ2-3, with D hard to call. Trimming cost V 5 bases and J 6 bases, with 12 bases left between them. Germline V gives CDR1 SQVTM, CDR2 ANQGSEA. The CDR3 totals 12 residues. For the CDR3, the DNA is TGCAGCGTTCTTCGCGTTTCGGATACGCAGTATTTT. Protein sequence: CSVLRVSDTQYF.

J is TRBJ2-2 and V is TRBV28; tentative D call: TRBD2 (6 bases). The CDR3 runs to 14 residues. The ends were cut back, 7 bases at V and 5 bases at J, with 14 bases in the middle. Germline V gene lookup returns CDR1 MDHEN and CDR2 SYDVKM. CDR3 region: CASIRGGKTGELFF. The CDR3 nucleotides read TGTGCCAGCATTCGAGGCGGGAAAACCGGGGAGCTGTTTTTT.

This chain joins TRBV27 and TRBJ1-1, with a weak D call TRBD1 (5 bases). Germline V gene sequence: CDR1 MNHEY, CDR2 SMNVEV (reference sequence). The V end lost 4 bases, the J end lost 3 bases, and 24 bases lay between the germline ends. The CDR3 runs to 18 residues. CDR3 coding DNA: TGTGCCAGCAGTTCAGGTCCCCCGGGACTGAAATCGGACACTGAAGCTTTCTTT. Protein product: CASSSGPPGLKSDTEAFF.

V gene TRBV7-2 combines with J gene TRBJ2-7; D is unclear. V dropped 2 bases and J dropped 5 bases, with 7 bases sitting between them. Per the germline V gene, CDR1 is SGHTA and CDR2 is FQGNSA. This CDR3 is built from 12 residues. CDR3 bases: TGTGCCAGCAGCTTAAGCCGAGACGAGCAGTACTTC. This sequence encodes CASSLSRDEQYF.

This rearrangement joins TRBV5-1 to TRBJ2-1, with 16 bases identical to TRBD2. CDR1 and CDR2 from the germline V gene are SGHRS and YFSETQ. V lost 0 bases to trimming and J lost 9 bases; unmatched junction nucleotides: 9. CDR3 length: 18 amino acids. The CDR3 here is CASSLDRGTSGRVVEQFF. In DNA form, the CDR3 reads TGCGCCAGCAGCTTGGACCGAGGGACTAGCGGGAGGGTAGTTGAGCAGTTCTTC.

The V call is TRBV6-6, the J call TRBJ2-7; 8 bases agree with TRBD2. Germline assignment: CDR1 MNHNY and CDR2 SVGAGI (reference sequence). V shed 2 bases and J 6 bases; nucleotides not matched to a gene: 12. CDR3 length: 16 residues. CDR3 nucleotide sequence: TGTGCCAGCAGTTACCAGCCTACAGCGGGAGCCCGCGAGCAGTACTTC. Translation gives CASSYQPTAGAREQYF.

The rearrangement uses TRBV6-1 and TRBJ2-2, with 7 bases identical to TRBD1. V lost 4 bases and J lost 2; bases outside the gene matches: 4. Germline assignment: CDR1 MNHNS and CDR2 SASEGT. The length of the CDR3 is 15 residues. The CDR3 DNA reads as TGTGCCAGCAGTGGCCGACAGGGCAACACCGGGGAGCTGTTTTTT. Its protein product is CASSGRQGNTGELFF.

V is TRBV15 and J is TRBJ2-3, with TRBD1 matching 9 bases. The ends lost 6 bases at V and 5 bases at J; junction bases unmatched: 6. From germline, CDR1 is LNHNV and CDR2 YYDKDF (reference sequence). The CDR3 runs 14 residues. Written as DNA, the CDR3 is TGTGCCACCAGGGACAGGGGCCCTGAAGATACGCAGTATTTT. This sequence encodes CATRDRGPEDTQYF. Full variable domain (outside the CDR3, taken from reference TRBV15 and TRBJ2-3): DAMVIQNPRYQVTQFGKPVTLSCSQTLNHNVMYWYQQKSSQAPKLLFHYYDKDFNNEADTPDNFQSRRPNTSFCFLDIRSPGLGDTAMYLCATRDRGPEDTQYFGPGTRLTVL.

J is TRBJ2-5 and V is TRBV6-1, with TRBD1 matching over 9 bases. Germline V gives CDR1 MNHNS, CDR2 SASEGT. The length of the CDR3 is 14 residues. Trimming cost V 7 bases and J 4 bases; bases outside gene matches: 7. The CDR3: CASTTGGVIETQYF. In DNA, the CDR3 is TGTGCCAGCACGACAGGGGGAGTAATAGAGACCCAGTACTTC.

The V call is TRBV30, the J call TRBJ2-1; D possibly corresponds to TRBD2 (6 bases). The CDR3 length is 11 residues. Germline loops: CDR1 GTSNPN, CDR2 SVGIG (reference sequence). Trimming cost V 0 bases and J 9 bases, with 6 bases left between them. The CDR3 DNA sequence: TGTGCCTGGAGTGTGGGGGGTGAGCAGTTCTTC. The encoded protein is CAWSVGGEQFF.

The J gene is TRBJ2-7, the V gene TRBV9; TRBD2 matches 9 bases. This CDR3 has 17 amino acids. Trimming removed 0 bases from V and 4 bases from J; junction bases left unmatched: 11. Germline CDR1 is SGDLS and CDR2 is YYNGEE. CDR3 DNA sequence: TGTGCCAGCAGCGTAGATCCAGCGGGGGGACTTGTTTACGAGCAGTACTTC. Translation gives CASSVDPAGGLVYEQYF.

This clone is a singleton in its sample. V is TRBV7-2 and J is TRBJ2-7, with a tentative D call TRBD2 (6 bases). Germline V gene sequence: CDR1 SGHTA, CDR2 FQGNSA. V gave up 6 bases and J gave up 6 bases, with 15 bases separating them. The CDR3 runs 13 residues. As DNA, the CDR3 is TGTGCCAGCAGTGTGGGGGGTATGGGCGAGCAGTACTTC. Encoded protein: CASSVGGMGEQYF.

The rearrangement uses TRBV28 and TRBJ2-5, with a tentative D call TRBD2 (6 bases). CDR3 length equals 17 residues. Germline V CDR1 and CDR2: MDHEN, SYDVKM. The V gene lost 2 bases and the J gene lost 4 bases, with 20 bases spanning the gap. The CDR3 DNA is TGTGCCAGCAGTTTAGGCCAAACGGAGGGTTGGTTAGAGACCCAGTACTTC. This encodes CASSLGQTEGWLETQYF. The entire variable domain, with the rest obtained from reference TRBV28 and TRBJ2-5, is as follows: DVKVTQSSRYLVKRTGEKVFLECVQDMDHENMFWYRQDPGLGLRLIYFSYDVKMKEKGDIPEGYSVSREKKERFSLILESASTNQTSMYLCASSLGQTEGWLETQYFGPGTRLLVL.

The rearrangement joins TRBV5-8 to TRBJ1-1; D is possibly TRBD1 (6 bases). The CDR3 is 14 amino acids. The germline gives CDR1 SGHTS, CDR2 YDEGEE. The germline V and J ends were trimmed by 1 base and 5 bases, with 12 bases remaining between them. CDR3 amino acids: CASSLTGLRTEAFF. The CDR3 coding sequence is TGTGCCAGCAGCTTGACAGGGTTGAGGACTGAAGCTTTCTTT.

The rearrangement uses TRBV6-1 and TRBJ2-2, with D perhaps TRBD2 (5 bases). This CDR3 is built from 15 residues. V was pared by 1 base and J by 7 bases, with 13 bases between. Germline loops: CDR1 MNHNS, CDR2 SASEGT. The CDR3 coding sequence is TGTGCCAGCAGTGAAGTTAGCGCGGTCGTCGGGGAGCTGTTTTTT. The encoded protein is CASSEVSAVVGELFF.

A few counts support this clone. The gene calls are TRBV2 and TRBJ1-2; 7 bases are shared with TRBD1. Looked up from germline, CDR1 is SNHLY and CDR2 is FYNNEI. The CDR3 loop spans 12 amino acids. Trimming removed 5 bases from V and 6 bases from J; junction bases left unmatched: 3. In DNA form, the CDR3 reads TGTGCCAGCAGTACAGGGGCGGATGGCTACACCTTC. It encodes CASSTGADGYTF.

This chain connects TRBV7-6 to TRBJ2-3; 10 bases line up with TRBD2. The germline V gene has CDR1 SGHVS and CDR2 FNYEAQ. The CDR3 consists of 15 residues. V was clipped by 2 bases and J by 6 bases; unmatched bases: 5. The CDR3 is CASSLSGGAWDTQYF. DNA of the CDR3: TGTGCCAGCAGCTTAAGCGGGGGGGCTTGGGATACGCAGTATTTT.

The chain joins TRBV29-1 to TRBJ2-7; tentative D call: TRBD1 (6 bases). The V gene lost 7 bases and the J gene lost 2 bases, with 12 bases spanning the gap. CDR3 length equals 12 residues. The germline CDR1 and CDR2 sequences are SQVTM and ANQGSEA. The CDR3 DNA is TGCAGCGCCCTAGGGGGAACCTACGAGCAGTACTTC. Translation: CSALGGTYEQYF.